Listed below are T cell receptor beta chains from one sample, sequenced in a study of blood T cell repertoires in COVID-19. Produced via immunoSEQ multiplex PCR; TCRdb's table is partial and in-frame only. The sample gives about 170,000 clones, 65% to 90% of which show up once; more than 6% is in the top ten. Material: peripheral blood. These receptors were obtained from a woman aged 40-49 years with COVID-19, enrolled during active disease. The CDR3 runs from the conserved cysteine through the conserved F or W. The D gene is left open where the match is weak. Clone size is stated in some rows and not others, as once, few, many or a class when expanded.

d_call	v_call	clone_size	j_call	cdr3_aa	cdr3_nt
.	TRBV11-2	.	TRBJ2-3	CASSNLQGSTDTQYF	TGTGCCAGCAGCAATCTACAGGGCTCCACAGATACGCAGTATTTT
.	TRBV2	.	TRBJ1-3	CASSDNSNSGNTIYF	TGTGCCAGCAGTGATAACTCCAACTCTGGAAACACCATATATTTT
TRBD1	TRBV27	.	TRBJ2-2	CASSPRGRGGELFF	TGTGCCAGCAGCCCCAGGGGGCGGGGCGGGGAGCTGTTTTTT
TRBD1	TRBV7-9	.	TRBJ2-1	CASSPHAGQGKDNEQFF	TGTGCCAGCAGCCCCCACGCGGGACAGGGGAAAGACAATGAGCAGTTCTTC
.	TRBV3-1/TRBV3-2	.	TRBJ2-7	CASSQSYEQYF	TGTGCCAGCAGCCAATCGTATGAGCAGTACTTC
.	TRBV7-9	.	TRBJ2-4	CASSLDLTLQVAKNIQYF	TGTGCCAGCAGCTTAGATTTAACCCTTCAGGTAGCCAAAAACATTCAGTACTTC
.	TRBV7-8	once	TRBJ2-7	CASSLLANSYEQYF	TGTGCCAGCAGCTTACTGGCCAACTCCTACGAGCAGTACTTC
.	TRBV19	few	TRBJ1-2	CASSIGQYGYTF	TGTGCCAGTAGTATCGGTCAATATGGCTACACCTTC
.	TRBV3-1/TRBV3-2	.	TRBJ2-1	CASSQDWGRQFF	TGTGCCAGCAGCCAAGATTGGGGGCGGCAGTTCTTC
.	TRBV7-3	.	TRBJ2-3	CASSLGLSTDTQYF	TGTGCCAGCAGCTTAGGACTCAGCACAGATACGCAGTATTTT
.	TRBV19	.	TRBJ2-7	CASSEGYEQYF	TGTGCCAGTAGTGAGGGCTACGAGCAGTACTTC
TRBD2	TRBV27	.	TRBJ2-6	CASSSTDTGTSGRSFSGANVLTF	TGTGCCAGCAGTTCAACCGATACCGGGACTAGCGGGAGGTCGTTCTCTGGGGCCAACGTCCTGACTTTC
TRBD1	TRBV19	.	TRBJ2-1	CASSTLQGSNEQFF	TGTGCCAGTAGTACATTACAGGGGTCGAATGAGCAGTTCTTC
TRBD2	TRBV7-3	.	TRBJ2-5	CASSFGGRAETQYF	TGTGCCAGCAGCTTCGGCGGGAGAGCGGAGACCCAGTACTTC
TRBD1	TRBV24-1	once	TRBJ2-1	CATSATGQGSLEQFF	TGTGCCACCAGTGCCACGGGACAGGGGTCTCTTGAGCAGTTCTTC
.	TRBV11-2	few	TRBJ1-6	CASKSGETYNSPLHF	TGTGCCAGCAAATCGGGGGAGACCTATAATTCACCCCTCCACTTT
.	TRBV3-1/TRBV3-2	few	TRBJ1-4	CASSQEIPGVFEKLFF	TGTGCCAGCAGCCAAGAGATTCCAGGGGTGTTCGAAAAACTGTTTTTT
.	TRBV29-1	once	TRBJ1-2	CSVETGHYGYTF	TGCAGCGTTGAAACAGGGCACTATGGCTACACCTTC
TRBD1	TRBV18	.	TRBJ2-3	CASSPGTGTDTQYF	TGTGCCAGCTCACCAGGGACAGGGACCGATACGCAGTATTTT
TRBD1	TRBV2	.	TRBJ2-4	CASRDRVVAKNIQYF	TGTGCCAGCAGGGACAGGGTCGTGGCCAAAAACATTCAGTACTTC
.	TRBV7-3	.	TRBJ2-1	CASSNTGVGEQFF	TGTGCCAGCAGCAATACAGGTGTCGGGGAGCAGTTCTTC
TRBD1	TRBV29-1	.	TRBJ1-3	CSVTTGTTIYF	TGCAGCGTTACGACAGGGACGACCATATATTTT
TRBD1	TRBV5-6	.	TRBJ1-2	CASSRPPQGGRSYTF	TGTGCCAGCAGCAGACCCCCCCAGGGGGGTAGGAGCTACACCTTC
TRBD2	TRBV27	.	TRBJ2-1	CASSLALAENEQFF	TGTGCCAGCAGTTTAGCACTAGCGGAGAATGAGCAGTTCTTC
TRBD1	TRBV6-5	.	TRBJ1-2	CASRGGEGTYGYTF	TGTGCCAGCAGAGGGGGCGAGGGGACCTACGGCTACACCTTC